The source of this TCR beta chain is a study of T cell responses to AZD1222 COVID-19 vaccine. This clone was observed a single time. The antigen is undetermined. Sequencing used immunoSEQ multiplex PCR; TCRdb keeps in-frame clones, though not all of them. Here the sample spans under 150,000 clones, about 90% being singletons. This CDR3 has 18 residues. V was shortened by 0 bases and J by 5 bases, with 23 bases between the two germline ends. Germline CDR1 and CDR2: SGDLS and YYNGEE. Broader study findings: Two doses of AZD1222 preceded a rise in Spike-specific TCR breadth and depth. Clonal diversity may have been underestimated, and the donors were mostly white British, with more females than males. Nearly half of spike-specific TCRs reportedly target unmutated variant regions. Researchers report vaccine-associated CD4 TCRs spanning spike, with dominance at 160-218 and 743-854.

The chain carries TRBV9 and TRBJ2-5; TRBD2 might be the D (6 bases). The sample consisted of peripheral blood, taken on day 0 of AZD1222 vaccination. The sequence was collected from an adult in good health. The CDR3 coding sequence is TGTGCCAGCAGCGTAGTGGGAATGGACTACCGCTTTATGGAGACCCAGTACTTC. It codes for CASSVVGMDYRFMETQYF.